These T cell receptor beta chains were read from a single sample in a study of T cells in Graves' hyperthyroidism and ophthalmopathy. TCRdb used MiXCR to reprocess the multiplex PCR reads, holding one entry per CDR3 protein. The sample holds some 460,000 distinct CDR3 sequences, around a sixth seen once. The sequenced sample was blood. The receptors originated from a woman between 18 and 29 years old with Graves' hyperthyroidism. CDR3s include the opening cysteine and the closing phenylalanine or tryptophan. Each record gives: D gene, V gene, clone size, J gene, CDR3 DNA, CDR3 protein. The D gene is left open where the match is weak. The size field is filled for only some rows; it gives once, few, many or a size class.

d_call: -
v_call: TRBV12-3/TRBV12-4
clone_size: many
j_call: TRBJ1-5
cdr3_nt: TGTGCCAGCAGGCAGGCCAATCAGCCCCAGCATTTT
cdr3_aa: CASRQANQPQHF

d_call: -
v_call: TRBV27
clone_size: many
j_call: TRBJ2-2
cdr3_nt: TGTGCCAGCTCTACCACGAACACCGGGGAGCTGTTTTTT
cdr3_aa: CASSTTNTGELFF

d_call: -
v_call: TRBV9
clone_size: many
j_call: TRBJ2-2
cdr3_nt: TGTGCCAGCAGCCTCGACGGTATCGGGGAGCTGTTTTTT
cdr3_aa: CASSLDGIGELFF

d_call: -
v_call: TRBV12-3/TRBV12-4
clone_size: many
j_call: TRBJ1-5
cdr3_nt: TGTGCCAGCAGTTTCCAGGACCCAAATCAGCCCCAGCATTTT
cdr3_aa: CASSFQDPNQPQHF

d_call: TRBD2
v_call: TRBV5-4
clone_size: -
j_call: TRBJ2-7
cdr3_nt: TGTGCCAGCAGCTCCGGTCCCGGGACTAGCGGGGGGAGCTCCTACGAGCAGTACTTC
cdr3_aa: CASSSGPGTSGGSSYEQYF

d_call: -
v_call: TRBV14
clone_size: many
j_call: TRBJ1-2
cdr3_nt: TGTGCCAGCAGCACCCACTACAGGGATGGCTACACCTTC
cdr3_aa: CASSTHYRDGYTF

d_call: TRBD1
v_call: TRBV11-2
clone_size: few
j_call: TRBJ2-7
cdr3_nt: TGTGCCAGCAGCTTATCTGTAGGGGGCCTCTACGAGCAGTACTTC
cdr3_aa: CASSLSVGGLYEQYF

d_call: -
v_call: TRBV6-1
clone_size: few
j_call: TRBJ1-2
cdr3_nt: TGTGCCAGCAGTTCCTCAAGGGGCCACACCTTC
cdr3_aa: CASSSSRGHTF

d_call: -
v_call: TRBV4-1
clone_size: -
j_call: TRBJ2-7
cdr3_nt: TGCGCCAGCAGCCACCCGGCGGGCAGGTACAACGAGCAGTACTTC
cdr3_aa: CASSHPAGRYNEQYF

d_call: -
v_call: TRBV7-2
clone_size: many
j_call: TRBJ2-5
cdr3_nt: TGTGCCAGCAGCTTCAGTACGCCCACCCAGTACTTC
cdr3_aa: CASSFSTPTQYF

d_call: -
v_call: TRBV11-2
clone_size: many
j_call: TRBJ2-5
cdr3_nt: TGTGCCAGCAGCTTAGGGTCGGGTGGCCTCCAAGAGACCCAGTACTTC
cdr3_aa: CASSLGSGGLQETQYF

d_call: TRBD1
v_call: TRBV2
clone_size: -
j_call: TRBJ2-3
cdr3_nt: TGTGCCAGCAGTGGGGGACAGGGCGGAACAGATACGCAGTATTTT
cdr3_aa: CASSGGQGGTDTQYF

d_call: -
v_call: TRBV28
clone_size: many
j_call: TRBJ2-3
cdr3_nt: TGTGCCAGCAGGAAACTAGTGAAAGGCACAGATACGCAGTATTTT
cdr3_aa: CASRKLVKGTDTQYF

d_call: TRBD2
v_call: TRBV7-3
clone_size: few
j_call: TRBJ2-3
cdr3_nt: TGTGCCAGCAGCCTGACTAGCGGGAACGCAGATACGCAGTATTTT
cdr3_aa: CASSLTSGNADTQYF

d_call: -
v_call: TRBV25-1
clone_size: few
j_call: TRBJ1-6
cdr3_nt: TGTGCCAGCAGTCCGTCAGGGAGCTCCTATAATTCACCCCTCCACTTT
cdr3_aa: CASSPSGSSYNSPLHF

d_call: TRBD1
v_call: TRBV6-2/TRBV6-3
clone_size: few
j_call: TRBJ1-2
cdr3_nt: TGTGCCAGCAGTGGACAGGTCGATGGCTACACCTTC
cdr3_aa: CASSGQVDGYTF

d_call: -
v_call: TRBV7-2
clone_size: few
j_call: TRBJ2-2
cdr3_nt: TGTGCCAGCAGCGCAGGGGACGTGGGTCTCGGGGAGCTGTTTTTT
cdr3_aa: CASSAGDVGLGELFF

d_call: -
v_call: TRBV4-1
clone_size: few
j_call: TRBJ2-7
cdr3_nt: TGCGCCAGCAGCCAGACCGGGACACCACCCTACGAGCAGTACTTC
cdr3_aa: CASSQTGTPPYEQYF

d_call: -
v_call: TRBV6-1
clone_size: many
j_call: TRBJ1-5
cdr3_nt: TGTGCCAGCATTTCAAACCCCGAACAGCCCCAGCATTTT
cdr3_aa: CASISNPEQPQHF

d_call: -
v_call: TRBV7-9
clone_size: many
j_call: TRBJ2-7
cdr3_nt: TGTGCCAGCAGCTTTCAGGGGTTGCGTATGGAGCAGTACTTC
cdr3_aa: CASSFQGLRMEQYF

d_call: TRBD2
v_call: TRBV11-3
clone_size: -
j_call: TRBJ2-1
cdr3_nt: TGTGCCAGCAGCCCCTGGCTGGGACTAGCGGGATATAAAAACCTACAAAGCTCCTACAATGAGCAGTTCTTC
cdr3_aa: CASSPWLGLAGYKNLQSSYNEQFF

d_call: TRBD2
v_call: TRBV11-2
clone_size: many
j_call: TRBJ2-7
cdr3_nt: TGTGCCAGCAGCCCTACTAGCGGGGGCCCCTACGAGCAGTACTTC
cdr3_aa: CASSPTSGGPYEQYF

d_call: TRBD1
v_call: TRBV20-1
clone_size: many
j_call: TRBJ2-7
cdr3_nt: TGCAGTGCTAGAGGGACAGGGGAGGGGTACGAGCAGTACTTC
cdr3_aa: CSARGTGEGYEQYF

d_call: -
v_call: TRBV5-8
clone_size: -
j_call: TRBJ2-5
cdr3_nt: TGTGCCAGCAGCTTGGGGAACTCCGATCATCGAGAGACCCAGTACTTC
cdr3_aa: CASSLGNSDHRETQYF

d_call: -
v_call: TRBV5-1
clone_size: -
j_call: TRBJ2-3
cdr3_nt: TGCGCCAGCAGCACCACAGGAGAACCCAAAACAGATACGCAGTATTTT
cdr3_aa: CASSTTGEPKTDTQYF

d_call: TRBD1
v_call: TRBV28
clone_size: -
j_call: TRBJ1-1
cdr3_nt: TGTGCCAGCAGTCCACACGGGACAGCATACACTGAAGCTTTCTTT
cdr3_aa: CASSPHGTAYTEAFF

d_call: -
v_call: TRBV3-1
clone_size: many
j_call: TRBJ2-3
cdr3_nt: TGTGCCAGCAGCCAAGATGCCGATACGCAGTATTTT
cdr3_aa: CASSQDADTQYF

d_call: -
v_call: TRBV2
clone_size: few
j_call: TRBJ2-7
cdr3_nt: TGTGCCAGCAGTGCCTCCCGGGGGCCCGCCTACGAGCAGTACTTC
cdr3_aa: CASSASRGPAYEQYF

d_call: -
v_call: TRBV12-3/TRBV12-4
clone_size: -
j_call: TRBJ1-3
cdr3_nt: TGTGCCAGCACACGCTTGGACAGCGTTGGAAACACCATATATTTT
cdr3_aa: CASTRLDSVGNTIYF

d_call: -
v_call: TRBV15
clone_size: many
j_call: TRBJ2-5
cdr3_nt: TGTGCCACCAGCAGACGGGCTAGGCAAGAGACCCAGTACTTC
cdr3_aa: CATSRRARQETQYF

d_call: -
v_call: TRBV20-1
clone_size: -
j_call: TRBJ2-3
cdr3_nt: TGCAGTGCCGACGCGTATGCGCAGGGTACCATGGATACGCAGTATTTT
cdr3_aa: CSADAYAQGTMDTQYF

d_call: -
v_call: TRBV6-2/TRBV6-3
clone_size: -
j_call: TRBJ1-5
cdr3_nt: TGTGCCAGCAGACAGGAGCGGGCCTCTGTAGGGCAGCCCCAGCATTTT
cdr3_aa: CASRQERASVGQPQHF

d_call: TRBD2
v_call: TRBV7-3
clone_size: many
j_call: TRBJ2-3
cdr3_nt: TGTGCCAGCAGCTACTCGGGGGGGCCCACAGATACGCAGTATTTT
cdr3_aa: CASSYSGGPTDTQYF

d_call: TRBD1
v_call: TRBV30
clone_size: -
j_call: TRBJ1-2
cdr3_nt: TGTGCCTGGAGCCGGGACAGGGGCTATGGCTACACCTTC
cdr3_aa: CAWSRDRGYGYTF

d_call: -
v_call: TRBV24-1
clone_size: few
j_call: TRBJ2-5
cdr3_nt: TGTGCCACCAGTGATTTTGAGACGCAGTACTTC
cdr3_aa: CATSDFETQYF

d_call: TRBD1
v_call: TRBV25-1
clone_size: many
j_call: TRBJ2-3
cdr3_nt: TGTGCCAGCAGTGACAGGGGGCGAAGCACAGATACGCAGTATTTT
cdr3_aa: CASSDRGRSTDTQYF

d_call: -
v_call: TRBV5-1
clone_size: many
j_call: TRBJ2-7
cdr3_nt: TGCGCCAGCAGCTCCTCAGGGGTCGAGCAGTACTTC
cdr3_aa: CASSSSGVEQYF

d_call: TRBD1
v_call: TRBV19
clone_size: many
j_call: TRBJ2-7
cdr3_nt: TGTGCCAGTAGTATAGTCCTCGGGACAGGGGTAAACGAGCAGTACTTC
cdr3_aa: CASSIVLGTGVNEQYF

d_call: TRBD1
v_call: TRBV12-3/TRBV12-4
clone_size: many
j_call: TRBJ2-3
cdr3_nt: TGTGCCAGCAGTTACTACAGGGGGGCAGATACGCAGTATTTT
cdr3_aa: CASSYYRGADTQYF

d_call: -
v_call: TRBV20-1
clone_size: many
j_call: TRBJ2-1
cdr3_nt: TGCAGTGCTTTAGATGAGGGAGCCCCTTACAATGAGCAGTTCTTC
cdr3_aa: CSALDEGAPYNEQFF

d_call: TRBD2
v_call: TRBV28
clone_size: -
j_call: TRBJ2-1
cdr3_nt: TGTGCCAGCAGCGCCCTGCTCGCGTCGGGAGGGTCCTACAATGAGCAGTTCTTC
cdr3_aa: CASSALLASGGSYNEQFF

d_call: TRBD2
v_call: TRBV7-9
clone_size: -
j_call: TRBJ2-3
cdr3_nt: TGTGCCAGCAGCTTAGCTGAGTTAGCGGGAGGGCCGGGAACAGATACGCAGTATTTT
cdr3_aa: CASSLAELAGGPGTDTQYF

d_call: -
v_call: TRBV10-3
clone_size: many
j_call: TRBJ1-2
cdr3_nt: TGTGCCATCAGTGAGTCAGACGCTAACTATGGCTACACCTTC
cdr3_aa: CAISESDANYGYTF

d_call: TRBD2
v_call: TRBV5-6
clone_size: once
j_call: TRBJ2-5
cdr3_nt: TGTGCCAGCAGCTTGGGTTCCGGGACTAGCGGGAGACGGGCGACCCAGTACTTC
cdr3_aa: CASSLGSGTSGRRATQYF

d_call: -
v_call: TRBV2
clone_size: many
j_call: TRBJ2-2
cdr3_nt: TGTGCCAGCAGGCCGGGGGACACCGGGGAGCTGTTTTTT
cdr3_aa: CASRPGDTGELFF

d_call: TRBD2
v_call: TRBV6-5
clone_size: many
j_call: TRBJ2-7
cdr3_nt: TGTGCCAGCAGTTACTCGAGTCTAGCGGGGTTCTACGAGCAGTACTTC
cdr3_aa: CASSYSSLAGFYEQYF

d_call: TRBD2
v_call: TRBV11-2
clone_size: -
j_call: TRBJ2-1
cdr3_nt: TGTGCCAGCAGGGATAGCGGGGCGAACACTCTCGAGCAGTTCTTC
cdr3_aa: CASRDSGANTLEQFF

d_call: -
v_call: TRBV11-2
clone_size: many
j_call: TRBJ1-1
cdr3_nt: TGTGCCAGCAGCCCCCCTTACAACACTGAAGCTTTCTTT
cdr3_aa: CASSPPYNTEAFF

d_call: TRBD2
v_call: TRBV12-3/TRBV12-4
clone_size: many
j_call: TRBJ2-1
cdr3_nt: TGTGCCAGCAGTTTAGCGGGAGGGCCAGGCAATGAGCAGTTCTTC
cdr3_aa: CASSLAGGPGNEQFF